This T cell receptor (beta chain) appears in the sequencing data of a study of shared clonotypes between healthy human individuals. As for the study in general: A few men and a couple of women, aged 18 to 49, were donors. Each donor had three CD4 naive, three CD4 memory, two CD8 naive and one CD8 memory plate.

CD8 cells classed as naive were CD45RO-negative and positively selected for CCR7, excluding terminally differentiated effector memory CD45RA+ cells. A note on this clone: What it recognizes is unknown.

Assay runs were performed at deep level. Assay: immunoSEQ multiplex PCR; the TCRdb copy retains only in-frame clones and omits some. The sample includes around 1.9 million clones, 85% to 95% seen only once; the top ten take under 2%. Germline CDR1 and CDR2: MDHEN and SYDVKM. The CDR3 extends over 16 amino acids. With 4 bases clipped from V and 0 bases from J, the junction kept 4 bases outside the gene matches. Study results and limitations: The four-donor shared clonotypes exceeded non-shared clonotypes in generation probability, with non-shared ones scoring lower.

The sample taken for sequencing was naive CD8+ T cells from PBMCs. This sequence joins TRBV28 and TRBJ2-1; 9 positions agree with TRBD2. The TCR was taken from a man aged 18 to 30 in good health. Some clones in this sample may be carry-over from other donors' samples. Written as DNA, the CDR3 is TGTGCCAGCAGTTCTAGCGGGGTAAGCTCCTACAATGAGCAGTTCTTC. Translating it yields CASSSSGVSSYNEQFF.